Shown below are 13 T cell receptor beta chains from a single sample sequenced in a study of cytotoxic CD8 clonotypes in ibrutinib-treated CLL. TCRdb keeps only in-frame clones here, not all; method: immunoSEQ multiplex PCR. In the table there are some 200,000 clones, around 70% of which are singletons. The sample in question was PBMCs, obtained after 24 months of ibrutinib treatment. The receptors stem from a human donor with chronic lymphocytic leukemia.

V usage is TRBV7-2 and J usage is TRBJ2-6; D is perhaps TRBD2 (5 bases). V lost 3 bases and J 1 base, leaving 10 bases between the germline ends. The length of the CDR3 is 16 residues. In germline, CDR1 is SGHTA, CDR2 FQGNSA. The CDR3 loop is CASSFAGVSGANVLTF. The CDR3, as DNA: TGTGCCAGCAGCTTTGCCGGGGTTTCTGGGGCCAACGTCCTGACTTTC.

CDR3 amino acids: CASSQETEGFYEQYF. DNA for the CDR3: TGCGCCAGCAGCCAAGAAACGGAGGGGTTCTACGAGCAGTACTTC. The chain uses TRBV4-1 and TRBJ2-7; D is perhaps TRBD2 (6 bases). CDR3 length equals 15 residues. Deletions cut 0 bases from V and 3 bases from J, with 12 bases between. The germline V gene has CDR1 MGHRA and CDR2 YSYEKL.

The sample holds a few counts of this clone. This chain links TRBV20-1 with TRBJ1-2; 7 bases are shared with TRBD1. CDR3 size: 11 residues. With V trimmed by 4 bases and J by 8 bases, 4 bases remained unmatched. The V gene's germline CDR1 is DFQATT and CDR2 SNEGSKA (reference sequence). The chain's CDR3 is CSATDRVGYTF. The CDR3 nucleotides read TGCAGTGCTACCGACAGGGTCGGCTACACCTTC.

The V gene is TRBV28, the J gene TRBJ1-2; D uncertain. Trimming left V 6 bases short and J 1 base short, with 9 bases between. Germline assignment: CDR1 MDHEN and CDR2 SYDVKM. The CDR3 runs to 13 residues. The CDR3, as DNA: TGTGCCAGCAGCCCCAGCTATAACTATGGCTACACCTTC. Encoded protein: CASSPSYNYGYTF.

V usage is TRBV20-1 and J usage is TRBJ2-4; no definite D call. The CDR3 is 11 residues long. The V gene's germline CDR1 is DFQATT and CDR2 SNEGSKA (reference sequence). Trimming removed 1 base at V and 13 bases at J, with 11 bases between. CDR3 DNA sequence: TGCAGTGCTAGAGGTACCGCACGCCAGTACTTC. It translates to CSARGTARQYF.

The chain joins TRBV5-4 to TRBJ1-1; 8 bases match TRBD1. The CDR3 has 14 residues. With V trimmed by 2 bases and J by 4 bases, 4 bases remained unmatched. Germline lookup yields CDR1 SGHNT and CDR2 YYREEE (reference sequence). CDR3 in amino acids: CASSLQTGGTEAFF. CDR3 nucleotide sequence: TGTGCCAGCAGCTTACAAACAGGGGGCACTGAAGCTTTCTTT. Supplemented by reference TRBV5-4 and TRBJ1-1, the full variable domain reads ETGVTQSPTHLIKTRGQQVTLRCSSQSGHNTVSWYQQALGQGPQFIFQYYREEENGRGNFPPRFSGLQFPNYSSELNVNALELDDSALYLCASSLQTGGTEAFFGQGTRLTVV.

This clone turned up a few times. The chain carries TRBV7-6 and TRBJ2-3; 7 nucleotides agree with TRBD2. With V trimmed by 2 bases and J by 6 bases, 11 bases remained unmatched. The CDR3 sequence is 16 residues long. CDR1 and CDR2 (germline): SGHVS, FNYEAQ. The DNA for the CDR3 is TGTGCCAGCAGCTTATCGGCTAGGGGAGGGGAGGATACGCAGTATTTT. It yields the protein CASSLSARGGEDTQYF.

This sequence joins TRBV10-3 and TRBJ1-1; tentative D call: TRBD1 (5 bases). V was clipped by 6 bases and J by 4 bases, with 15 bases between them. Germline values: CDR1 ENHRY, CDR2 SYGVKD. The length of the CDR3 is 14 residues. The CDR3, as DNA: TGTGCCATCAGGAGGGACCTAACTGGCACTGAAGCTTTCTTT. Its protein is CAIRRDLTGTEAFF.

This sequence joins TRBV18 and TRBJ2-1, with 12 bases fitting TRBD2. Per the germline V gene, CDR1 is KGHSH and CDR2 is LQKENI. V was clipped by 1 base and J by 7 bases; unmatched bases: 8. The CDR3 consists of 17 residues. The CDR3 region has the DNA TGTGCCAGCTCACCACGATGGACTAGCGGGAAGGTGAATGAGCAGTTCTTC. Amino acids: CASSPRWTSGKVNEQFF.

V usage is TRBV27 and J usage is TRBJ2-3; D gene unclear. The CDR3 is made up of 13 amino acids. CDR1 and CDR2 from the germline V gene are MNHEY and SMNVEV (reference sequence). Trimming stripped 7 bases from V and 1 base from J, with 9 bases between. This CDR3 is CASTRTGTDTQYF. The CDR3 nucleotides read TGTGCCAGCACCCGGACGGGCACAGATACGCAGTATTTT.

The V gene is TRBV7-6, the J gene TRBJ2-1, with 14 bases lining up with TRBD2. CDR1 is SGHVS and CDR2 is FNYEAQ in the germline V gene. CDR3 size: 21 residues. J lost 10 bases, V lost 4 bases, and 24 bases had no gene match. Here the CDR3 DNA reads TGTGCCAGCAGCTATCCCCCCGCGACTAGCGGGAGGGCCGTTTCTATTAGCGAGCAGTTCTTC. It yields the protein CASSYPPATSGRAVSISEQFF.

Points on this clone: At the DNA level, this CDR3 is encoded by other sequences in the same sample as well. V usage is TRBV30 and J usage is TRBJ1-2; no definite D call. With 0 bases removed from V and 5 bases from J, the gap between germline ends came to 7 bases. Germline V lookup: CDR1 GTSNPN, CDR2 SVGIG (reference sequence). The CDR3 covers 12 residues. The CDR3, as DNA: TGTGCCTGGAGTGTAACCGGATATGGCTACACCTTC. It yields the protein CAWSVTGYGYTF.

The V and J genes are TRBV29-1 and TRBJ1-1, with a tentative D call TRBD1 (5 bases). There are 13 residues in the CDR3. CDR1 SQVTM and CDR2 ANQGSEA come from the germline V gene. CDR3 in amino acids: CRAGSTMNTEAFF. Written as DNA, the CDR3 is TGCAGAGCAGGGAGTACAATGAACACTGAAGCTTTCTTT.